This TCR beta chain was sequenced during a study of cytomegalovirus exposure and HLA in healthy donors. In the case of this clone: The antigen remains undetermined.

Points from the study as a whole: Generally TCR sequences proved uncommon, though certain public TCRs appeared in numerous donors. Later analysis suggested most CMV-associated TCR beta chains were HLA-restricted.

The study ran its PCR with 60 Vbeta and 13 Jbeta primers. Here immunoSEQ multiplex PCR was the method, and the copy in TCRdb shows in-frame clones only, minus some. The data show over 150,000 clones, with roughly 89% seen just once and around 0.85% held by the top ten. Sequences were obtained from PBMCs. This receptor was obtained from a woman between 25 and 40 years old in good health and CMV-seronegative.

The CDR3 loop is CASSLRQVRGEQFF. The CDR3, as DNA: TGTGCCAGCAGTCTCAGACAGGTTCGGGGTGAGCAGTTCTTC. The chain carries TRBV27 and TRBJ2-1; tentative D call: TRBD1 (6 bases). The CDR3 contains 14 residues. The germline V gene has CDR1 MNHEY and CDR2 SMNVEV (reference sequence). Trimming pared 5 bases from V and 9 bases from J, leaving 17 bases between.